These T cell receptor beta chains were read from a single sample in a study of cytomegalovirus exposure and HLA in healthy donors. TCRdb's table, derived via immunoSEQ multiplex PCR, lists solely in-frame clones and lacks some. Counted here are approximately 170,000 clones, 81% occurring once; the ten biggest clones make up 1% to 1.5%. Source material: PBMCs. These receptors all come from a man aged 50 to 59 in good health and CMV-seropositive. Both conserved end residues are part of each CDR3.

>TRBJ2-1|TRBV5-4
CASSLGGPSSYNEQFF
>TRBJ1-2|TRBV5-4
CASSLPAQGYGYTF
>TRBJ1-4|TRBV4-1
CASSQSGGSNEKLFF
>TRBJ1-5|TRBV4-1
CASSQAGGNNQPQHF
>TRBJ2-1|TRBV5-1
CASSLGHTYNEQFF
>TRBJ1-5|TRBV4-1
CASSQGAGAHQPQHF
>TRBJ2-2|TRBV5-4
CASRPSGGSNGELFF
>TRBJ2-1|TRBV25-1
CATRAGAAEQFF
>TRBJ1-4|TRBV5-1
CASSLNGESNEKLFF
>TRBJ1-3|TRBV5-1
CASSLVPGGPAGNTIYF
>TRBJ2-3|TRBV5-1
CASRLDRAYTQYF
>TRBJ2-7|TRBV11-2
CASSSRTFSYEQYF
>TRBJ1-5|TRBV28
CASSLEPGGLRDQHF
>TRBJ2-7|TRBV18
CASSPGSGGYEQYF
>TRBJ2-1|TRBV5-4
CASSPTASSYNEQFF
>TRBJ2-2|TRBV2
CASSELGGGLAGELFF
>TRBJ1-1|TRBV5-6
CASSPLTGINTEAFF
>TRBJ1-1|TRBV30
CAWGAGGAFF
>TRBJ2-7|TRBV27
CASSLREGGYEQYF
>TRBJ1-1|TRBV7-2
CASSLVGRKNTEAFF
>TRBJ2-7|TRBV2
CASSQGQAGYEQYF
>TRBJ1-5|TRBV30
CAWSGGFQPQHF
>TRBJ2-5|TRBV10-3
CATQRDSGRSETQYF
>TRBJ2-1|TRBV2
CASSDVGPTIYYNEQFF
>TRBJ2-5|TRBV5-6
CASSYPGTRETQYF
>TRBJ2-1|TRBV10-3
CAISGGSGGRDEQFF